A single sample gave rise to the 27 T cell receptor beta chains below, sequenced in a study of blood T cell repertoires in COVID-19. Using immunoSEQ multiplex PCR, the repertoire was profiled, and TCRdb retains in-frame clones only, with some absent. The table shows approximately 50,000 clones, with 85% to 95% occurring only once. What was sequenced was peripheral blood. The receptors come from a human donor in a cohort sampled during active COVID-19.

The chain carries TRBV2 and TRBJ1-5; D ambiguous. Germline CDR1 reads SNHLY; CDR2 reads FYNNEI. V lost 3 bases, J lost 0 bases, and 9 bases lay in between. CDR3 size: 15 residues. DNA for the CDR3: TGTGCCAGCAGTGACAGGTATTTTAGCAATCAGCCCCAGCATTTT. This encodes CASSDRYFSNQPQHF.

This chain uses TRBV7-9 with TRBJ2-5; no reliable D call. Per germline, CDR1 SEHNR and CDR2 FQNEAQ (reference sequence). Trimming cost V 1 base and J 4 bases, with 16 bases left between them. The CDR3 totals 16 residues. CDR3 nucleotides: TGTGCCAGCAGCTTAGTCGGCCGGTCCTGGAGAGAGACCCAGTACTTC. This translates into CASSLVGRSWRETQYF.

The chain is built from TRBV2 and TRBJ2-1, with D possibly being TRBD2 (6 bases). Germline CDR1 SNHLY, CDR2 FYNNEI. V lost 5 bases and J lost 0, with 14 bases in between. The CDR3 totals 16 residues. In DNA, the CDR3 is TGTGCCAGCAGTTTCGGGGGAACCATCTCCTACAATGAGCAGTTCTTC. Protein product: CASSFGGTISYNEQFF.

Only one count was recorded for this clone. This chain connects TRBV10-3 to TRBJ2-5, with TRBD2 matching 9 bases. The CDR3 is 16 amino acids. V dropped 6 bases and J dropped 4; count of bases not matched to a gene: 12. From germline, CDR1 is ENHRY and CDR2 SYGVKD. The CDR3 DNA reads as TGTGCCATCAGGGACCCGGGACTAGCAGGTGGAGAGACCCAGTACTTC. Its protein is CAIRDPGLAGGETQYF.

This clone was counted a single time. This chain joins TRBV12-3 or TRBV12-4 and TRBJ1-4, with TRBD1 identical over 8 bases. V was clipped by 8 bases and J by 8 bases; unmatched bases: 4. The CDR3 loop spans 12 amino acids. Here the CDR3 reads CASQGAGEKLFF. The CDR3, as DNA: TGTGCCAGCCAGGGGGCAGGGGAAAAACTGTTTTTT.

This clone was seen a few times. The genes are TRBV5-4 and TRBJ1-3; D call uncertain. Germline values: CDR1 SGHNT, CDR2 YYREEE (reference sequence). Trimming removed 3 bases from V and 1 base from J, with 8 bases in between. The CDR3 is made up of 14 amino acids. The CDR3 reads CASSYSGSGNTIYF. CDR3 in DNA: TGTGCCAGCAGCTACTCGGGTTCTGGAAACACCATATATTTT.

The table lists this clone with a few counts. The chain combines TRBV3-1 (or the pseudogene TRBV3-2) with TRBJ1-4; D is possibly TRBD1 (6 bases). The CDR3 sequence is 14 residues long. The V gene lost 5 bases and the J gene lost 8 bases, with 15 bases spanning the gap. CDR1 is LGHDT, CDR2 YNNKEL, per germline (reference sequence). CDR3 sequence: CASSSSDSFEKLFF. CDR3 in DNA: TGTGCCAGCAGCTCTTCGGACAGTTTCGAAAAACTGTTTTTT.

The chain carries TRBV5-4 and TRBJ2-2; D may be TRBD2 (7 bases). Germline lookup yields CDR1 SGHNT and CDR2 YYREEE (reference sequence). Trimming took off 4 bases at V and 2 bases at J, with 15 bases between the two ends. CDR3 length: 16 amino acids. DNA of the CDR3: TGTGCCAGCAGCCGCTGGGGCGGGGGCAACACCGGGGAGCTGTTTTTT. This codes for CASSRWGGGNTGELFF. Full variable domain (rest looked up from reference TRBV5-4 and TRBJ2-2): ETGVTQSPTHLIKTRGQQVTLRCSSQSGHNTVSWYQQALGQGPQFIFQYYREEENGRGNFPPRFSGLQFPNYSSELNVNALELDDSALYLCASSRWGGGNTGELFFGEGSRLTVL.

The CDR3 reads CASSLAGGDTQYF. CDR3 DNA: TGTGCCAGCAGCTTGGCAGGCGGGGATACGCAGTATTTT. The chain is built from TRBV5-5 and TRBJ2-3; tentatively, D is TRBD2 (5 bases). The length of the CDR3 is 13 residues. Deletions cut 0 bases from V and 6 bases from J, with 8 bases between. CDR1 and CDR2 from the germline V gene are SGHKS and YYEKEE (reference sequence).

The chain uses TRBV6-1 and TRBJ1-2; 7 bases match TRBD1. There are 16 residues in the CDR3. CDR1 and CDR2 from the germline V gene are MNHNS and SASEGT. J lost 3 bases, V lost 0 bases, and 7 bases had no gene match. As DNA, the CDR3 is TGTGCCAGCAGTGAAGCGCTGGTCGGACAGGACTATGGCTACACCTTC. Translated: CASSEALVGQDYGYTF.

The V and J genes are TRBV14 and TRBJ2-3, with D perhaps matching TRBD2 (5 bases). V lost 0 bases to trimming and J lost 2 bases, with 12 bases between them. This CDR3 has 16 amino acids. Looked up from germline, CDR1 is SGHDN and CDR2 is FVKESK. The CDR3, as DNA: TGTGCCAGCAGCCAAGACGTATGGGGAGCCACAGATACGCAGTATTTT. Translating gives CASSQDVWGATDTQYF.

This chain uses TRBV11-2 with TRBJ2-1, with 15 bases aligning to TRBD2. Germline V gives CDR1 SGHAT, CDR2 FQNNGV. The CDR3 contains 16 residues. V lost 3 bases to trimming and J lost 9 bases; unmatched junction nucleotides: 6. CDR3 loop: CASSFGLAGGPGEQFF. The CDR3 DNA reads TGTGCCAGCAGCTTCGGACTAGCGGGAGGGCCTGGTGAGCAGTTCTTC. Together with reference TRBV11-2 and TRBJ2-1, the CDR3 gives the full variable domain: EAGVAQSPRYKIIEKRQSVAFWCNPISGHATLYWYQQILGQGPKLLIQFQNNGVVDDSQLPKDRFSAERLKGVDSTLKIQPAKLEDSAVYLCASSFGLAGGPGEQFFGPGTRLTVL.

Of note for this clone: Just one base apart from a much larger clone, this may be a read error. The V and J genes are TRBV10-3 and TRBJ2-7; TRBD2 might be the D (6 bases). The CDR3 is 16 amino acids. Trimming shortened V by 0 bases and J by 8 bases, and 20 bases separated the two germline ends. Per the germline V gene, CDR1 is ENHRY and CDR2 is SYGVKD. The CDR3 bases are TGTGCCATCAGTGAGTCGTGGGGGAGGTCAGGGAGGAAGCAGTACTTC. Its translation is CAISESWGRSGRKQYF.

This CDR3 is CASSLKYGETDTQYF. CDR3 nucleotide sequence: TGTGCCAGCAGCTTAAAATACGGGGAAACAGATACGCAGTATTTT. The chain employs TRBV11-2 and TRBJ2-3, with D perhaps matching TRBD2 (5 bases). This CDR3 has 15 residues. With 2 bases removed from V and 3 bases from J, the gap between germline ends came to 12 bases. Germline-derived CDR1 and CDR2 are SGHAT and FQNNGV.

The chain links TRBV14 to TRBJ1-2; TRBD1 matches at 7 bases. Germline V CDR1 and CDR2: SGHDN, FVKESK. Trimming at V came to 3 bases and at J to 5 bases, leaving 3 bases not matched to a gene. This CDR3 contains 13 residues. This CDR3 reads CASSHRGEYGYTF. For the CDR3, the DNA is TGTGCCAGCAGCCACAGGGGGGAATATGGCTACACCTTC.

This clone occurred once. V is TRBV24-1 and J is TRBJ2-2; no reliable D call. The CDR3 is made up of 14 amino acids. CDR1 and CDR2 from the germline V gene are KGHDR and SFDVKD. The V and J ends lost 4 bases and 4 bases respectively, with 9 bases between them. CDR3 sequence: CATSERDFTGELFF. In DNA, the CDR3 is TGTGCCACCAGTGAACGTGACTTCACCGGGGAGCTGTTTTTT.

V usage is TRBV5-6 and J usage is TRBJ1-2; a possible D gene is TRBD1 (6 bases). Per the germline V gene, CDR1 is SGHDT and CDR2 is YYEEEE. Trimming left V 4 bases short and J 2 bases short, with 12 bases between. This CDR3 has 14 amino acids. For the CDR3, the DNA is TGTGCCAGCAGCCATACACAGGGAAACTATGGCTACACCTTC. It yields the protein CASSHTQGNYGYTF. The whole variable domain, remainder taken from reference TRBV5-6 and TRBJ1-2, is DAGVTQSPTHLIKTRGQQVTLRCSPKSGHDTVSWYQQALGQGPQFIFQYYEEEERQRGNFPDRFSGHQFPNYSSELNVNALLLGDSALYLCASSHTQGNYGYTFGSGTRLTVV.

To note about this clone: The junction departs from the called germline gene at one end, perhaps through a read error. This chain connects TRBV7-7 to TRBJ2-1; 10 nucleotides line up with TRBD2. The CDR3 has 15 amino acids. Germline values: CDR1 SSHAT, CDR2 FNYEAQ (reference sequence). The CDR3: CASSLASGSMVEQFF. Written as DNA, the CDR3 is TGTGCTAGCAGCTTAGCTAGCGGGAGTATGGTTGAGCAGTTCTTC.

This clone was found once. This chain uses TRBV6-6 with TRBJ1-2, with D possibly being TRBD1 (6 bases). V was clipped by 1 base and J by 5 bases, with 11 bases between them. Per the germline V gene, CDR1 is MNHNY and CDR2 is SVGAGI (reference sequence). This CDR3 contains 14 residues. The CDR3 sequence: CASSYYDRTYGYTF. The CDR3 coding sequence is TGTGCCAGCAGTTACTATGACAGGACGTATGGCTACACCTTC.

V is TRBV11-2 and J is TRBJ2-1, with D possibly matching TRBD2 (5 bases). The CDR3 loop spans 13 amino acids. Germline V gives CDR1 SGHAT, CDR2 FQNNGV. Trimming pared 5 bases from V and 8 bases from J, leaving 13 bases between. CDR3 in amino acids: CASSRYSSDEQFF. DNA for the CDR3: TGTGCCAGCAGCCGCTATAGTAGCGATGAGCAGTTCTTC.

The chain joins TRBV7-8 to TRBJ2-1; TRBD2 agrees at 7 bases. The CDR3 is 17 residues long. Unmatched junction bases numbered 14, after V lost 5 bases and J lost 4 bases. Germline assignment: CDR1 SGHVS and CDR2 FQNEAQ. The CDR3 loop reads CASSLAGQAGEYNEQFF. CDR3 bases: TGTGCCAGCAGCCTCGCAGGTCAGGCGGGAGAGTACAATGAGCAGTTCTTC.

This chain connects TRBV6-5 to TRBJ2-7; the match to TRBD1 covers 9 bases. Trimming removed 8 bases from V and 3 bases from J; junction bases left unmatched: 8. The CDR3 sequence is 14 residues long. Germline V lookup: CDR1 MNHEY, CDR2 SVGAGI. The CDR3 DNA follows: TGTGCCAGCCGGCCCGGGACAGGGAACTACGAGCAGTACGTC. Its translation is CASRPGTGNYEQYV.

This rearrangement joins TRBV10-1 to TRBJ2-2; TRBD1 might be the D (7 bases). The CDR3 has 15 residues. V dropped 6 bases and J dropped 2 bases, with 13 bases sitting between them. CDR1 and CDR2 from the germline V gene are WNHNN and SYGVQD (reference sequence). As DNA, the CDR3 is TGCGCCAGCAGGACAGGGAGGACAAACACCGGGGAGCTGTTTTTT. The encoded protein is CASRTGRTNTGELFF.

This clone has more than one count but fewer than ten. V and J are TRBV5-1 and TRBJ1-1, with 11 nucleotides matching TRBD1. This CDR3 has 15 amino acids. V was clipped by 7 bases and J by 1 base; unmatched bases: 6. Looked up from germline, CDR1 is SGHRS and CDR2 is YFSETQ. This chain's CDR3 is CASDSGQGENTEAFF. CDR3 bases: TGCGCCAGCGATTCGGGACAGGGGGAGAACACTGAAGCTTTCTTT.

The chain links TRBV27 to TRBJ2-3; 8 bases are shared with TRBD2. J lost 6 bases, V lost 6 bases, and 8 bases had no gene match. CDR1 and CDR2 (germline): MNHEY, SMNVEV (reference sequence). The CDR3 length is 14 residues. The CDR3 region is CASRGLVGHDTQYF. Here the CDR3 DNA reads TGTGCCAGCAGGGGACTAGTGGGGCATGATACGCAGTATTTT.

The DNA for the CDR3 is TGTGCCAGAGGGACCGGGGGACCACTCTATGGCTACACCTTC. Encoded protein: CARGTGGPLYGYTF. The chain has TRBV2 and TRBJ1-2; maybe TRBD1 (5 bases). The V and J ends lost 9 bases and 4 bases respectively, with 18 bases between them. This CDR3 spans 14 amino acids. CDR1 SNHLY and CDR2 FYNNEI come from the germline V gene.

The chain links TRBV19 to TRBJ2-2; 10 bases line up with TRBD1. Trimming took 5 bases from V and 3 from J; bases not matched to a gene: 6. The CDR3 is made up of 16 amino acids. Germline V gene data show CDR1 as LNHDA and CDR2 as SQIVND (reference sequence). CDR3 sequence: CASSYTGTGDTGELFF. For the CDR3, the DNA is TGTGCCAGTAGTTATACCGGGACAGGGGACACCGGGGAGCTGTTTTTT.